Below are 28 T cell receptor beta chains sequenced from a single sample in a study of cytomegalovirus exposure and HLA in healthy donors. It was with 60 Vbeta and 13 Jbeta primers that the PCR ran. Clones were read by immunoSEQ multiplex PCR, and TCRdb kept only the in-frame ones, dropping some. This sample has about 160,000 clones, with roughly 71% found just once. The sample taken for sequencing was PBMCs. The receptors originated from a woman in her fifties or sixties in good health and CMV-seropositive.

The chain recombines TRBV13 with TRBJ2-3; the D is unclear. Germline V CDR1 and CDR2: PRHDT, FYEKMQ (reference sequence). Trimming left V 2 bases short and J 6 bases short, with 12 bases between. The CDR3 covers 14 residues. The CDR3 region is CASSLMESSDTQYF. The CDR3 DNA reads TGTGCCAGCAGCTTAATGGAGTCATCGGATACGCAGTATTTT.

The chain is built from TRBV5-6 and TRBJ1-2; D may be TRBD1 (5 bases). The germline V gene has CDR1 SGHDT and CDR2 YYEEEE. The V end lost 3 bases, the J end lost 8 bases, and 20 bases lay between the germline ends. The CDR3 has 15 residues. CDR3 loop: CASSYKDTRYDGYTF. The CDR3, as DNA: TGTGCCAGCAGCTACAAGGACACCCGCTACGACGGCTACACCTTC.

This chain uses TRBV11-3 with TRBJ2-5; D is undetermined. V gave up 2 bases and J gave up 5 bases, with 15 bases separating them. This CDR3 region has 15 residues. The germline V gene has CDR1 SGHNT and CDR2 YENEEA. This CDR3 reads CASSLSYSDVETQYF. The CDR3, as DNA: TGTGCCAGCAGCTTATCGTACAGTGATGTGGAGACCCAGTACTTC.

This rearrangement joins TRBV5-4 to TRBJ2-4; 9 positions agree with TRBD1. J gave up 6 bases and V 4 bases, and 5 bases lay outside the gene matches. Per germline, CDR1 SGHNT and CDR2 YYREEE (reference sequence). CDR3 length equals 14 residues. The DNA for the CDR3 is TGTGCCAGCAGCAGGACAGGGGCAGGAAACATTCAGTACTTC. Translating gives CASSRTGAGNIQYF.

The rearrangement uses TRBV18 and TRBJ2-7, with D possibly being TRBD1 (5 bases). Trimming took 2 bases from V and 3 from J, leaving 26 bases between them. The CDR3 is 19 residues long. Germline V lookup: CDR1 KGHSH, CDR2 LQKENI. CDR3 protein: CASSPNGDSHPFTRYEQYF. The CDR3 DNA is TGTGCCAGCTCACCAAATGGCGACAGTCACCCATTTACCCGCTACGAGCAGTACTTC.

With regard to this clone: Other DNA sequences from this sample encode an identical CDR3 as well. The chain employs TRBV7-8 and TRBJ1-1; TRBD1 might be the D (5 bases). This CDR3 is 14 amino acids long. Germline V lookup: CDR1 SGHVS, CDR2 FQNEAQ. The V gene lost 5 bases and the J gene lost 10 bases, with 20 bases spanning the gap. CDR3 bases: TGTGCCAGCAGCCTAGGCGGGGAGGGGCGCCGAGCTTTCTTT. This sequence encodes CASSLGGEGRRAFF.

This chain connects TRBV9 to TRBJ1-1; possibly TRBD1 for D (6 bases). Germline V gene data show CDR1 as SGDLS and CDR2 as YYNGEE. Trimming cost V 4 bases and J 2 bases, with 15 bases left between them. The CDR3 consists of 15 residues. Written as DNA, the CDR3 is TGTGCCAGCAGCCCAATGACAGGAGTCAACACTGAAGCTTTCTTT. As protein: CASSPMTGVNTEAFF. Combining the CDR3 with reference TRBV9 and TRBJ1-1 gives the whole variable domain DSGVTQTPKHLITATGQRVTLRCSPRSGDLSVYWYQQSLDQGLQFLIQYYNGEERAKGNILERFSAQQFPDLHSELNLSSLELGDSALYFCASSPMTGVNTEAFFGQGTRLTVV.

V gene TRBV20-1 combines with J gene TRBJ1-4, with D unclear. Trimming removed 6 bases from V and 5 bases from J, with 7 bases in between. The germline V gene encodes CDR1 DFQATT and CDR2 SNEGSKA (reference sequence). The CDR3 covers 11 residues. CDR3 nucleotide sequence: TGCAGTGCCCCACAAAATGAAAAACTGTTTTTT. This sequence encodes CSAPQNEKLFF.

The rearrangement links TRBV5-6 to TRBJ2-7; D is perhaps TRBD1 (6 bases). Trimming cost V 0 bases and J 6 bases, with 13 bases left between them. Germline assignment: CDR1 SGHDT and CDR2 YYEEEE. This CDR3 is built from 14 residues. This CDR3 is CASSLEGTRVEQYF. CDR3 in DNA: TGTGCCAGCAGCTTGGAGGGGACAAGGGTCGAGCAGTACTTC. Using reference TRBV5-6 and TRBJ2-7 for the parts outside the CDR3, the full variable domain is DAGVTQSPTHLIKTRGQQVTLRCSPKSGHDTVSWYQQALGQGPQFIFQYYEEEERQRGNFPDRFSGHQFPNYSSELNVNALLLGDSALYLCASSLEGTRVEQYFGPGTRLTVT.

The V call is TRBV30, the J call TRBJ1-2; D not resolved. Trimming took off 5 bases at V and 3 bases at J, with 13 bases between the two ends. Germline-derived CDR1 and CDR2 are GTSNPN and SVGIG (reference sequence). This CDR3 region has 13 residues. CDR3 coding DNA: TGTGCCTGGGAAACGCCAGGTTACTATGGCTACACCTTC. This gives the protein CAWETPGYYGYTF.

CDR3 sequence: CASSQGLGTGGRDSPLHF. The CDR3 DNA is TGCGCCAGCAGCCAGGGCCTCGGGACAGGCGGCCGGGATTCACCCCTCCACTTT. The chain joins TRBV4-1 to TRBJ1-6; 8 nucleotides match TRBD1. CDR3 size: 18 residues. The J segment lost 8 bases and the V segment lost 3 bases, leaving 15 bases of the junction unmatched. CDR1 MGHRA and CDR2 YSYEKL come from the germline V gene.

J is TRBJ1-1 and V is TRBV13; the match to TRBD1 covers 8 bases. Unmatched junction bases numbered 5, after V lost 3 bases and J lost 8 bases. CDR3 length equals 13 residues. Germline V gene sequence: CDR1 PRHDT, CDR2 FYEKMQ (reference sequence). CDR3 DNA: TGTGCCAGCAGCTTGACAGGGGAACCAGAAGCTTTCTTT. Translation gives CASSLTGEPEAFF.

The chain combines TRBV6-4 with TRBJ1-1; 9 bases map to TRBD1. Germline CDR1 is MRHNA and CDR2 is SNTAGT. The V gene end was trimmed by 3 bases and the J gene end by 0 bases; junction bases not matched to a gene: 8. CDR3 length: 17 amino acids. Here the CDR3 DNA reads TGTGCCAGCAGTGAACCCGGGACAGGGAAATTGAACACTGAAGCTTTCTTT. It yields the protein CASSEPGTGKLNTEAFF.

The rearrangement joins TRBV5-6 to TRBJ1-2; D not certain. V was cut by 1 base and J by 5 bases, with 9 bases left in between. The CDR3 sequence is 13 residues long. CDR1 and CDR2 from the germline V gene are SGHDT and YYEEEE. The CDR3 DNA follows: TGTGCCAGCAGCTTGACCGTCGCGTATGGCTACACCTTC. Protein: CASSLTVAYGYTF. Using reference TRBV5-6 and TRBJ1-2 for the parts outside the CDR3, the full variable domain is DAGVTQSPTHLIKTRGQQVTLRCSPKSGHDTVSWYQQALGQGPQFIFQYYEEEERQRGNFPDRFSGHQFPNYSSELNVNALLLGDSALYLCASSLTVAYGYTFGSGTRLTVV.

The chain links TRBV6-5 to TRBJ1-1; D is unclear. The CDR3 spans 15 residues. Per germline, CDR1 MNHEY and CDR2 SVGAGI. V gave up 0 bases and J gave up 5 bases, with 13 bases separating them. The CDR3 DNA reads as TGTGCCAGCAGTTACTCGAGAGGGCCTGGGACTGAAGCTTTCTTT. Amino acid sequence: CASSYSRGPGTEAFF.

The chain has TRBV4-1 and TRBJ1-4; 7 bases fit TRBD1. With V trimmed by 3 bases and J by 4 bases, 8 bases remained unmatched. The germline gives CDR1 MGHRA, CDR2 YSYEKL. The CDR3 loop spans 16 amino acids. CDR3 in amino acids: CASSQGQRIINEKLFF. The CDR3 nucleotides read TGCGCCAGCAGCCAGGGACAGAGGATTATTAATGAAAAACTGTTTTTT.

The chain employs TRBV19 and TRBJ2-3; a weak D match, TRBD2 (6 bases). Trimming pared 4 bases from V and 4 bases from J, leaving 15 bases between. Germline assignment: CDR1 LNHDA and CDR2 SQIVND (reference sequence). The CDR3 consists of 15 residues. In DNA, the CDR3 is TGTGCCAGTAGTAAAGGAGGGGATGGTTCAGATACGCAGTATTTT. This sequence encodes CASSKGGDGSDTQYF.

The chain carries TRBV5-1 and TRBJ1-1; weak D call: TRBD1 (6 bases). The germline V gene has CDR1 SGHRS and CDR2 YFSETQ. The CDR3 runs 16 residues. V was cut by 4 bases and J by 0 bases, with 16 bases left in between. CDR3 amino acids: CASSPLGGRVNTEAFF. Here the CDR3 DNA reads TGCGCCAGCAGCCCGTTGGGGGGGCGGGTGAACACTGAAGCTTTCTTT. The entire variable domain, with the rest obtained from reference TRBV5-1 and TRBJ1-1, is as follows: KAGVTQTPRYLIKTRGQQVTLSCSPISGHRSVSWYQQTPGQGLQFLFEYFSETQRNKGNFPGRFSGRQFSNSRSEMNVSTLELGDSALYLCASSPLGGRVNTEAFFGQGTRLTVV.

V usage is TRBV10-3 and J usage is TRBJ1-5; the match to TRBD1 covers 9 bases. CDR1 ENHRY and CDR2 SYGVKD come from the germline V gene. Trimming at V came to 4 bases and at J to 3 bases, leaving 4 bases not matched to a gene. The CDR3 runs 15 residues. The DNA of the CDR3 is TGTGCCATCAGTGGGGGGACAGGGAACAATCAGCCCCAGCATTTT. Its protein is CAISGGTGNNQPQHF.

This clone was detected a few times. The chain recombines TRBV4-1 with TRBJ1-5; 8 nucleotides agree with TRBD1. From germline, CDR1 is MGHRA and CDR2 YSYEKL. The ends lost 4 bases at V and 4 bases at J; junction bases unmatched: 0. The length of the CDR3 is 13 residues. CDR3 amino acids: CASSRDRNQPQHF. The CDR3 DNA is TGCGCCAGCAGCCGGGACAGGAATCAGCCCCAGCATTTT.

The CDR3 DNA reads as TGTGCCAGCAGTCCACAGGGGGCGCTGGCAGATACGCAGTATTTT. It encodes CASSPQGALADTQYF. This chain uses TRBV7-2 with TRBJ2-3, with TRBD1 identical over 9 bases. CDR1 and CDR2 (germline): SGHTA, FQGNSA. J lost 4 bases, V lost 6 bases, and 8 bases had no gene match. The CDR3 is 15 residues long.

CDR3 coding DNA: TGTGCCAGCATCAAACAGGGGAGGAACACTGAAGCTTTCTTT. Protein sequence: CASIKQGRNTEAFF. The J gene is TRBJ1-1, the V gene TRBV27; 7 bases fit TRBD1. The V and J ends lost 7 bases and 1 base, in that order; junction bases with no gene match: 6. Germline values: CDR1 MNHEY, CDR2 SMNVEV (reference sequence). The CDR3 runs 14 residues.

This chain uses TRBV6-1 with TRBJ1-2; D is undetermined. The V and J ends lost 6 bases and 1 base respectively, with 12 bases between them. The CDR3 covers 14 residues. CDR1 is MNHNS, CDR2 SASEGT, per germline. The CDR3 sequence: CASRPIQINYGYTF. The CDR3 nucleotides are TGTGCCAGCAGGCCGATACAGATTAACTATGGCTACACCTTC.

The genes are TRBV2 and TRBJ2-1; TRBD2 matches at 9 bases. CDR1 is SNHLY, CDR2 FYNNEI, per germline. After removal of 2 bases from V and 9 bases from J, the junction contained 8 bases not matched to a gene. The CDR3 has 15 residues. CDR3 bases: TGTGCCAGCAGTGAAAGGGCGGGGGGGCAGAGTGAGCAGTTCTTC. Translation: CASSERAGGQSEQFF.

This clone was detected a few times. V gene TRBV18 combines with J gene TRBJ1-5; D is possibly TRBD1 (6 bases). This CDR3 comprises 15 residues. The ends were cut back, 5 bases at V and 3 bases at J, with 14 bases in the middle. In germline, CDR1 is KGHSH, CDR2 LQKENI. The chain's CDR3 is CASSGSTGNNQPQHF. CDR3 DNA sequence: TGTGCCAGCTCAGGCTCAACAGGGAACAATCAGCCCCAGCATTTT.

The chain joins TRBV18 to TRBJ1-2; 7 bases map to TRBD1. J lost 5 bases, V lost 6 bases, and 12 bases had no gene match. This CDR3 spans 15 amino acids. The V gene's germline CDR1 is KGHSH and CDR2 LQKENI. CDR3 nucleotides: TGTGCCAGCTCCCCGATCCGGACAGGAGCTTATGGCTACACCTTC. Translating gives CASSPIRTGAYGYTF.

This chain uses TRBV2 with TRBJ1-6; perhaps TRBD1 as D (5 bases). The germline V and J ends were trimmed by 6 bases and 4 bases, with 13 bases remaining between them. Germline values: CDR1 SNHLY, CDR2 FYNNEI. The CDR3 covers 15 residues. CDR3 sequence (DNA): TGTGCCAGCAGCTTAACAGGAGATTATAATTCACCCCTCCACTTT. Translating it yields CASSLTGDYNSPLHF.

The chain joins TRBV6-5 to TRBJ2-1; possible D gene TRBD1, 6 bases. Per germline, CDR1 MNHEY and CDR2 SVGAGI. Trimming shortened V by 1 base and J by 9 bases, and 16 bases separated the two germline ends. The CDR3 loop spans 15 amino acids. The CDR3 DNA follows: TGTGCCAGCAGTTACTTGTTCACAGGGCCCGGTGAGCAGTTCTTC. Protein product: CASSYLFTGPGEQFF.